A selection of T cell receptor beta chains follows, all from one sample in a study of T cells after yellow fever vaccination. TCRdb itself ran the 5' RACE reads through MiXCR, one entry per CDR3 protein. The data show around 310,000 distinct CDR3 sequences, with 8% to 10% seen just once and approximately 18% held by the top ten. The starting material was PBMCs, obtained on the day of the first yellow fever vaccination. Every receptor here comes from a young man who received the YFV17D yellow fever vaccine. CDR3s include the opening cysteine and the closing phenylalanine or tryptophan. A D gene is named only where the DNA matches it firmly. Expanded clones get a size class; other rows say once, few or many, or leave the size out.

j_call clone_size v_call d_call cdr3_nt cdr3_aa
TRBJ2-7 - TRBV30 - TGTGCCTGGAGTAAGGGGGGTTACGAGCAGTACTTC CAWSKGGYEQYF
TRBJ2-2 many TRBV12-3/TRBV12-4 - TGTGCCAGTGAGAGGTCCACGAACACCGGGGAGCTGTTTTTT CASERSTNTGELFF
TRBJ2-3 - TRBV6-1 TRBD1 TGTGCCAGCAGCCCGACAGGGGACCCAGATACGCAGTATTTT CASSPTGDPDTQYF
TRBJ2-1 once TRBV25-1 - TGTGCCAGCAGCCTCCGCGGCCGTGAGCAGTTCTTC CASSLRGREQFF
TRBJ2-1 few TRBV15 - TGTGCCACCAGCAGAGAAAGCGGAAACTACAATGAGCAGTTCTTC CATSRESGNYNEQFF
TRBJ2-6 - TRBV5-1 TRBD1 TGCGCCAGCATCGACAGGGAGTCTGGGGCCAACGTCCTGACTTTC CASIDRESGANVLTF
TRBJ2-7 - TRBV7-9 - TGTGCCAGCAGCCCCCGCAGCGGGCGCTCCTACGAGCAGTACTTC CASSPRSGRSYEQYF
TRBJ2-3 - TRBV29-1 - TGCAGCGTTGTTTATAGCACAGATACGCAGTATTTT CSVVYSTDTQYF
TRBJ1-2 - TRBV19 TRBD1 TGTGCCAGTAGTAGACAGGGGGACTATGGCTACACCTTC CASSRQGDYGYTF
TRBJ2-3 - TRBV10-3 - TGTGCCATCAGTGATAAGGCGGGGAGCCACACAGATACGCAGTATTTT CAISDKAGSHTDTQYF
TRBJ2-5 - TRBV21-1 - TGTGCCAGCAGCAAAGTTCACGTCGGACGGGGCGAGACCCAGTACTTC CASSKVHVGRGETQYF
TRBJ2-3 few TRBV19 - TGTGCCAGTAGTATAGGACATGGGGGCCGCCAGACGAGCACAGATACGCAGTATTTT CASSIGHGGRQTSTDTQYF
TRBJ2-5 many TRBV5-6 TRBD2 TGTGCCAGCAGCCTTGCGACTAGCGGGACCCAGTACTTC CASSLATSGTQYF
TRBJ2-1 - TRBV20-1 - TGCAGTCCGAGCCCCCGCCAGGACAATGAGCAGTTCTTC CSPSPRQDNEQFF
TRBJ2-5 - TRBV21-1 - TGTGCCAGCCTTCACTCGGCGACGTCTCTCGGGAGTCCGGGTGAGACCCAGTACTTC CASLHSATSLGSPGETQYF
TRBJ1-5 - TRBV5-6 TRBD1 TGTGCCAGCAGCGGACAGGGGGGGAATCAGCCCCAGCATTTT CASSGQGGNQPQHF
TRBJ2-5 many TRBV4-2 TRBD2 TGTGCCAGCAGCCCGACTAGCGGGGAAGAGACCCAGTACTTC CASSPTSGEETQYF
TRBJ2-2 few TRBV11-1 - TGTGCCACCAGGACCGGGAACACCGGGGAGCTGTTTTTT CATRTGNTGELFF
TRBJ2-3 few TRBV29-1 - TGCAGCGTTGAAGGGGTAGCCGTTGTTACAGATACGCAGTATTTT CSVEGVAVVTDTQYF
TRBJ1-5 many TRBV3-1 TRBD1 TGTGCCAGCAGCCCAGGACAGGGTCATCGTCAGCCCCAGCATTTT CASSPGQGHRQPQHF
TRBJ2-1 - TRBV4-3 TRBD2 TGCGCCAGCAGCCCAGAAACCGGGGGGGTCTTGGATGAGCAGTTCTTC CASSPETGGVLDEQFF
TRBJ2-3 - TRBV19 TRBD1 TGTGCCAGTAGTTCGGCAGGGGGCGCGGTAGATACGCAGTATTTT CASSSAGGAVDTQYF
TRBJ2-3 few TRBV5-4 - TGTGCCAGCAGCTTGGGTACGTCGGATACGCAGTATTTT CASSLGTSDTQYF
TRBJ1-1 - TRBV11-2 TRBD1 TGTGCCAGCAGCCGTACCGGGACAGATGAAGCTTTCTTT CASSRTGTDEAFF
TRBJ2-2 many TRBV12-3/TRBV12-4 TRBD2 TGTGCCAGCAGTTTAGCGCGGGGGGGAGCGAACACCGGGGAGCTGTTTTTT CASSLARGGANTGELFF
TRBJ2-3 - TRBV7-3 TRBD2 TGTGCCAGCAGCTCCTGGCTAGCGGTGAGCACAGATACGCAGTATTTT CASSSWLAVSTDTQYF
TRBJ2-2 once TRBV6-5 TRBD2 TGTGCCAGCAGTTACGCCCCCGGGCGGGGGGGCCTCGGCGGGGAGCTGTTTTTT CASSYAPGRGGLGGELFF
TRBJ2-1 - TRBV24-1 TRBD2 TGTGCCACCAGTGCGGGGGGCTCCTACAATGAGCAGTTCTTC CATSAGGSYNEQFF
TRBJ2-3 - TRBV27 - TGTGCCAGCAGACCCAGGGGAGGGGGGTACACAGATACGCAGTATTTT CASRPRGGGYTDTQYF
TRBJ2-1 few TRBV6-5 - TGTGCCAGCAGTACTCCCCCTACGGGGGCCCGAGAGCAGTTCTTC CASSTPPTGAREQFF
TRBJ1-6 few TRBV6-2/TRBV6-3 - TGTGCCAGCAGTTACGGTCTATCACCCCTCCACTTT CASSYGLSPLHF
TRBJ1-5 - TRBV7-8 - TGTGCCAGCAGCTTGGTAGATCAGCCCCAGCATTTT CASSLVDQPQHF
TRBJ1-2 few TRBV5-1 TRBD1 TGCGCCAGCAGCTGGGAGACAGGGAAAGGTGGCTACACCTTC CASSWETGKGGYTF
TRBJ2-3 few TRBV5-4 - TGTGCCAGCAGCTCGCCCCGGGCAGATACGCAGTATTTT CASSSPRADTQYF
TRBJ2-1 many TRBV7-2 - TGTGCCAGCAGCTCACTAGGAATCCCCCAGTTCTTC CASSSLGIPQFF
TRBJ2-2 few TRBV27 TRBD1 TGTGCCAGCAGTTTAATTTTGGGACAGGGAGGCCGCGGGGAGCTGTTTTTT CASSLILGQGGRGELFF
TRBJ1-4 few TRBV18 - TGTGCCAGCTCCGGAACAGCGGCATTTAATGAAAAACTGTTTTTT CASSGTAAFNEKLFF
TRBJ2-2 - TRBV4-2 - TGTGCCAGCAGCCAAGTAGCGGATAACACCGGGGAGCTGTTTTTT CASSQVADNTGELFF
TRBJ2-7 many TRBV12-3/TRBV12-4 - TGTGCCAGCAGCGATACAGGGAGAGAGGGCGAGCAGTACTTC CASSDTGREGEQYF
TRBJ2-2 - TRBV6-2/TRBV6-3 - TGTGCCAGCAGTTACCACGTGCGGGGGGAGCTGTTTTTT CASSYHVRGELFF
TRBJ2-7 many TRBV20-1 - TGCAGTGCGAGCCGACCAGGGATCTCCTACGAGCAGTACTTC CSASRPGISYEQYF
TRBJ2-7 - TRBV11-2 TRBD2 TGTGCCAGCAGCGGGACTAGCGGGGCCGTCTACGAGCAGTACTTC CASSGTSGAVYEQYF
TRBJ2-3 - TRBV4-2 - TGTGCCAGCAGCCAAGATCCTGGATACGTCTCAGATACGCAGTATTTT CASSQDPGYVSDTQYF
TRBJ2-7 few TRBV4-1 TRBD1 TGCGCCAGCAGCCAAGGCGGGACAGGGGTTCAGGAGCAGTACTTC CASSQGGTGVQEQYF
TRBJ2-3 - TRBV18 - TGTGCCAGCTCCGTCATGTGGGACACAGGAACAGATACGCAGTATTTT CASSVMWDTGTDTQYF
TRBJ1-2 few TRBV28 TRBD1 TGTGCCAGCAGTTTACCAGGGACAGGGGATCGGTATGGCTACACCTTC CASSLPGTGDRYGYTF
TRBJ2-5 - TRBV6-4 - TGTGCCAGCAGCTTGTGGCACCAAGAGACCCAGTACTTC CASSLWHQETQYF
TRBJ1-1 many TRBV4-3 - TGCGCCAGCAGCCTCAGGATAGTGAACACTGAAGCTTTCTTT CASSLRIVNTEAFF